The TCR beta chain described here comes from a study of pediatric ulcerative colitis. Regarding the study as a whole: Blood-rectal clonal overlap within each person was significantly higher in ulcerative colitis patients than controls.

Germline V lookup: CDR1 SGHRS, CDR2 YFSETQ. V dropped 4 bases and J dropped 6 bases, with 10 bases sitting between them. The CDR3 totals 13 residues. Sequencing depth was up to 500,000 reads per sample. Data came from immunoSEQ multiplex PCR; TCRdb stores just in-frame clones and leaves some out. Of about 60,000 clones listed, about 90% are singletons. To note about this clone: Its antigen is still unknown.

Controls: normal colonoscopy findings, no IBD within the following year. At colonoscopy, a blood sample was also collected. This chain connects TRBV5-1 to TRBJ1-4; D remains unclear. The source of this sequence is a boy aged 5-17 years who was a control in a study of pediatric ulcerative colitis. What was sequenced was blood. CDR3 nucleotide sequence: TGCGCCAGCAGCGTCGAATTGGATGAAAAACTGTTTTTT. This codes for CASSVELDEKLFF.